These T cell receptor beta chains were read from a single sample in a study of Graves' ophthalmopathy and Graves' hyperthyroidism. In TCRdb, the multiplex PCR reads were re-called with MiXCR into one record per CDR3 protein. Of 580,000 or so distinct CDR3 sequences in the sample, roughly 40% were seen once. Sequenced input: peripheral blood or thyroid tissue (not recorded which). All receptors come from an adult man with Graves' hyperthyroidism. CDR3s include the opening cysteine and the closing phenylalanine or tryptophan. D genes are given only for firm matches. Not all rows give a size; the values are once, few, many and, for expanded clones, a class.

>few|NA|TRBJ2-3|TRBV19
CASSIWYKTDTQYF
TGTGCCAGTAGTATTTGGTATAAGACAGATACGCAGTATTTT
>NA|NA|TRBJ2-7|TRBV10-3
CAISDKGGRYEQYF
TGTGCCATCAGTGACAAAGGAGGCAGGTACGAGCAGTACTTC
>many|NA|TRBJ1-3|TRBV20-1
CSALKQGSGNTIYF
TGCAGTGCTCTAAAACAGGGTTCTGGAAACACCATATATTTT
>NA|TRBD1|TRBJ2-7|TRBV29-1
CSSTDRFIYEQYF
TGCAGCTCGACGGACAGGTTCATCTACGAGCAGTACTTC
>many|TRBD2|TRBJ2-2|TRBV24-1
CATGGLAGGTGELFF
TGTGCCACCGGCGGACTAGCGGGAGGGACCGGGGAGCTGTTTTTT
>many|TRBD1|TRBJ2-5|TRBV7-8
CASSLAAGGGETQYF
TGTGCCAGCAGCTTAGCGGCAGGGGGCGGGGAGACCCAGTACTTC
>many|TRBD1|TRBJ1-3|TRBV7-6
CASSLAGTASGNTIYF
TGTGCCAGCAGCTTAGCAGGGACAGCTTCCGGAAACACCATATATTTT
>NA|TRBD1|TRBJ1-2|TRBV7-9
CAGTSGTGTGTNYGYTF
TGTGCTGGGACTAGCGGCACCGGGACAGGGACTAACTATGGCTACACCTTC
>few|NA|TRBJ2-5|TRBV20-1
CSARDRRFGGLRETQYF
TGCAGTGCTAGAGATAGACGCTTCGGGGGGCTAAGGGAGACCCAGTACTTC
>NA|NA|TRBJ2-2|TRBV9
CASSDPAGTGELFF
TGTGCCAGCAGCGACCCCGCGGGGACCGGGGAGCTGTTTTTT
>NA|NA|TRBJ1-2|TRBV7-2
CASSPQRQVNYGYTF
TGTGCCAGCAGCCCACAGAGACAGGTGAACTATGGCTACACCTTC
>NA|NA|TRBJ2-2|TRBV3-1
CASSQEGVSGELFF
TGTGCCAGCAGCCAGGAGGGGGTGAGCGGGGAGCTGTTTTTT
>NA|NA|TRBJ1-2|TRBV29-1
CSTTQPIYGYTF
TGCAGCACCACACAGCCGATCTATGGCTACACCTTC
>NA|NA|TRBJ1-5|TRBV2
CASRDDDRTEQPQHF
TGTGCCAGCAGGGATGATGACAGGACCGAGCAGCCCCAGCATTTT
>many|NA|TRBJ2-5|TRBV2
CASSEGGPASETQYF
TGTGCCAGCAGTGAAGGAGGCCCGGCCTCAGAGACCCAGTACTTC
>NA|NA|TRBJ2-5|TRBV11-2
CASSHGRLYQKTQYF
TGTGCCAGCAGCCACGGCAGACTGTACCAGAAGACCCAGTACTTC
>NA|NA|TRBJ1-2|TRBV12-3/TRBV12-4
CASSYSKGGDGYTF
TGTGCCAGCAGTTACTCGAAAGGGGGTGATGGCTACACCTTC
>NA|NA|TRBJ2-1|TRBV7-8
CASSLVGGSGNEQFF
TGTGCCAGCAGCTTAGTCGGTGGGTCGGGGAATGAGCAGTTCTTC
>many|NA|TRBJ1-5|TRBV20-1
CSARDGPSNQPQHF
TGCAGTGCTAGAGATGGCCCTAGCAATCAGCCCCAGCATTTT
>few|NA|TRBJ2-3|TRBV24-1
CATDFTARDSSDTDTQYF
TGTGCCACCGATTTCACCGCCCGTGACAGCTCTGACACAGATACGCAGTATTTT
>NA|NA|TRBJ1-6|TRBV5-1
CASIPVRQPEVLALHF
TGCGCCAGCATCCCGGTTAGACAGCCTGAGGTGTTAGCCCTCCACTTT
>many|TRBD1|TRBJ1-2|TRBV6-5
CASSYGGTGNYGYTF
TGTGCCAGCAGTTACGGCGGGACAGGCAACTATGGCTACACCTTC
>NA|NA|TRBJ2-3|TRBV7-9
CASSLALTGATQYF
TGTGCCAGCAGCTTAGCCTTAACAGGAGCTACGCAGTATTTT
>NA|TRBD1|TRBJ1-6|TRBV10-3
CAISAPGTGHNSPLHF
TGTGCCATCAGTGCCCCCGGGACAGGGCACAATTCACCCCTCCACTTT
>NA|NA|TRBJ2-2|TRBV19
CAVGRGLTGELFF
TGTGCCGTCGGGAGGGGGCTTACCGGGGAGCTGTTTTTT
>NA|NA|TRBJ2-6|TRBV6-1
CASSELGAGANVLTF
TGTGCCAGCAGTGAACTGGGGGCCGGGGCCAACGTCCTGACTTTC
>many|TRBD1|TRBJ1-5|TRBV2
CASIEGTDYSNQPQHF
TGTGCCAGTATAGAAGGGACAGATTATAGCAATCAGCCCCAGCATTTT
>few|NA|TRBJ1-3|TRBV6-5
CASKDSPGISGNTIYF
TGTGCCAGCAAAGATAGTCCAGGGATCTCTGGAAACACCATATATTTT
>many|TRBD1|TRBJ2-2|TRBV19
CASSRGSNTGELFF
TGTGCCAGTAGCAGGGGGTCGAACACCGGGGAGCTGTTTTTT
>few|NA|TRBJ1-1|TRBV20-1
CSAGEINPNTEAFF
TGCAGTGCTGGGGAGATAAATCCTAACACTGAAGCTTTCTTT
>many|NA|TRBJ2-7|TRBV29-1
CSVVRQVQLSYEQYF
TGCAGCGTAGTGCGACAGGTCCAACTATCCTACGAGCAGTACTTC
>many|NA|TRBJ2-3|TRBV29-1
CSVEAGATDTQYF
TGCAGCGTTGAGGCAGGGGCCACAGATACGCAGTATTTT
>many|NA|TRBJ1-5|TRBV24-1
CATSAGTNSNQPQHF
TGTGCCACCAGTGCCGGGACAAATAGCAATCAGCCCCAGCATTTT
>NA|NA|TRBJ1-2|TRBV30
CAWSTGSDDGYTF
TGTGCCTGGAGTACTGGCTCAGATGATGGCTACACCTTC
>NA|NA|TRBJ1-1|TRBV10-2
CASKAGTNTEAFF
TGCGCCAGCAAGGCAGGGACTAACACTGAAGCTTTCTTT
>many|NA|TRBJ1-1|TRBV6-5
CASSSNRVANTEAFF
TGTGCCAGCAGTTCCAACAGGGTTGCGAACACTGAAGCTTTCTTT
>many|NA|TRBJ1-1|TRBV5-1
CASSLALQGTEAFF
TGCGCCAGCAGCTTGGCCCTCCAAGGGACTGAAGCTTTCTTT
>many|TRBD1|TRBJ1-2|TRBV7-3
CASRQWGQLEYGYTF
TGTGCCAGCAGACAATGGGGACAGTTAGAGTATGGCTACACCTTC
>NA|TRBD1|TRBJ1-2|TRBV29-1
CSVGTGKGGYTF
TGCAGCGTCGGGACAGGGAAAGGTGGCTACACCTTC
>few|TRBD2|TRBJ2-5|TRBV29-1
CSVTSGGVPETQYF
TGCAGCGTCACTAGCGGGGGCGTCCCAGAGACCCAGTACTTC
>NA|NA|TRBJ2-6|TRBV29-1
CSVAEGHTEAF
TGCAGCGTTGCCGAGGGTCACACTGAAGCTTTC
>many|NA|TRBJ1-4|TRBV7-8
CASSLGVGEEKLFF
TGTGCCAGCAGCCTAGGGGTAGGGGAGGAAAAACTGTTTTTT
>many|NA|TRBJ2-7|TRBV4-2
CASSQDRGATYEQYF
TGTGCCAGCAGCCAGGACCGAGGGGCTACCTACGAGCAGTACTTC
>many|NA|TRBJ1-1|TRBV20-1
CSAPNPTSVSAEAFF
TGCAGTGCTCCTAATCCAACAAGCGTAAGCGCTGAAGCTTTCTTT
>many|NA|TRBJ2-7|TRBV7-8
CASSLAQVAASCEQYF
TGTGCCAGCAGCTTAGCGCAAGTGGCGGCCTCCTGCGAGCAGTACTTC